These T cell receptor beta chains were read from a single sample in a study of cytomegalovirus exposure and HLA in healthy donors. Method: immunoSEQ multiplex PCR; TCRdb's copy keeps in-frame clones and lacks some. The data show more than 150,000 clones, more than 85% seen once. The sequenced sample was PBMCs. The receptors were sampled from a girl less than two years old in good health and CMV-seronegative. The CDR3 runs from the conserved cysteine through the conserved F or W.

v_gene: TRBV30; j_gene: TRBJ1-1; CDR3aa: CAWSPLGRNTEAFF
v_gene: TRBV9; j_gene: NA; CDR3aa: CASSGAGTYEQYF
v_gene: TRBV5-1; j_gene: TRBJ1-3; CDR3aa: CASSWGPAGNTIYF
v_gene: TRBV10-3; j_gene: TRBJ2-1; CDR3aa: CAINGLLPDEQFF
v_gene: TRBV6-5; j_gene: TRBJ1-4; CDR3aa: CASSYGGANEKLFF
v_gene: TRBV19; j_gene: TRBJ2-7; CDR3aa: CASSSGLAGLRWDEQYF
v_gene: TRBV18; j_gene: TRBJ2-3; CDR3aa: CASSPLPGTQYF
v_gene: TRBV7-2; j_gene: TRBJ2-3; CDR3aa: CASSGSGSGSTDTQYF
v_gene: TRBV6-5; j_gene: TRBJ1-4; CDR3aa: CASSLRATNEKLFF
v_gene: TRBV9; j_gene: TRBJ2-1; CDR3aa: CASSYLSGGLHNEQFF
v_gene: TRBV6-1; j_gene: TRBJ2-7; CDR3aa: CASRTGYYEQYF
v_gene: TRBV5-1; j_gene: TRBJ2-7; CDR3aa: CASSLDTPGRAGVHEQYF
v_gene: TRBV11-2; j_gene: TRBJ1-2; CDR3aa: CASSTIQGTEANYGYTF
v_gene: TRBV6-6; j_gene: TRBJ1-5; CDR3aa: CASSYGGQGLGQPQHF
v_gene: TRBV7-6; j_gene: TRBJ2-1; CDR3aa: CASSQSSGRPQRGNEQFF
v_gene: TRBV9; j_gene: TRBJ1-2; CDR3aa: CASSRVTGDYGYTF
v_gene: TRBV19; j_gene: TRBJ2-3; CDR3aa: CAASIVAGGPDTQYF
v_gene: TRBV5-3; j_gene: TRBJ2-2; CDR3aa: CARSLNAGGTNTGELFF
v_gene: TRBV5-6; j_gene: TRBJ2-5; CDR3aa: CASSLSGGGQETQYF
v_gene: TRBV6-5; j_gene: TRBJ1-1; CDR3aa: CASSYVGRANTEAFF
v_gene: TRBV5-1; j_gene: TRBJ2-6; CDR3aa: CASRQFTLSGANVLTF
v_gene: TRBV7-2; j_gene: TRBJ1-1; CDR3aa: CASSRDSYTEAFF
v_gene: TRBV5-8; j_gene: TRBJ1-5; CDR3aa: CASSFGAGQPQHF
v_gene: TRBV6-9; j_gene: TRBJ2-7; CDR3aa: CASSHRAGEEQYF
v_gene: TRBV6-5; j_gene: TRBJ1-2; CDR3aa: CASREAIPNYGYTF
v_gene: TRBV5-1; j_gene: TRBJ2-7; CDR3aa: CASSPTLPGHLFSYEQYF
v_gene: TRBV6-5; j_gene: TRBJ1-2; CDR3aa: CASSYSTRANYGYTF
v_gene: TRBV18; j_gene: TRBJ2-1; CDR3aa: CASSPGTGSYNEQFF
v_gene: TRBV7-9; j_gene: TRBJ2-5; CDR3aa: CASSLLALDQETQYF
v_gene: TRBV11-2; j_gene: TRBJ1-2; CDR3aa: CASSLGRGIGYGYTF
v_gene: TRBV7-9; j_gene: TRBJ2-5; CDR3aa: CASSVVSGVDETQYF
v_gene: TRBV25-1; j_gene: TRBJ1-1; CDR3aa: CASRKSGYTEAFF
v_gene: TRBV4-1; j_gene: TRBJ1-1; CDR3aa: CASSQVNGGWEAFF
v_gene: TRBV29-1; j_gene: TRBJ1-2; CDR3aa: CSVERLGGPHGYTF
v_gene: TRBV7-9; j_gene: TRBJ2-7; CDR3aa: CASSPRDRVYEQYF
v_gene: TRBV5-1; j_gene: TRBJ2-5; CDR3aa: CAGRAGVEETQYF
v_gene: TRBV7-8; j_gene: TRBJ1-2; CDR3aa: CASSAVHGGGYGYTF
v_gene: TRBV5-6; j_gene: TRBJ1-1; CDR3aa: CASSLSVNTEAFF
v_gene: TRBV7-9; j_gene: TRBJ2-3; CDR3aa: CASTRDRGGTDTQYF
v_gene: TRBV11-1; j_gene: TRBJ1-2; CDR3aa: CASSLGPDYGYTF
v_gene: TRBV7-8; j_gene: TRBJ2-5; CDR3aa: CASSHLGLVQETQYF
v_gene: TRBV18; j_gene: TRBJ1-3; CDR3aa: CASSTTGAGNTIYF
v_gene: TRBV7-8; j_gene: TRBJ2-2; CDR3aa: CASSLGGTSGAFTGELFF
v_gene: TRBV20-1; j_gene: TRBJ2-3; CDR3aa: CSAPRADTQYF
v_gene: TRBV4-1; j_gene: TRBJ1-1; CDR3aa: CASSLNTWTGGITEAFF
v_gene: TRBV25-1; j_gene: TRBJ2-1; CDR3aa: CASRATGWKDNEQFF
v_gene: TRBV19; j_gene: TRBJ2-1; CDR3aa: CASSIAGGSYNEQFF
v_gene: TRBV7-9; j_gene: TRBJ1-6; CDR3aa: CASSLSGTVDSPLHF
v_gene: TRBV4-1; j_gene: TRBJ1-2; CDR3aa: CASSQDFRSVTQGTKAYGYTF
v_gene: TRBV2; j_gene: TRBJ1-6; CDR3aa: CASSPGTGGMFSPLHF
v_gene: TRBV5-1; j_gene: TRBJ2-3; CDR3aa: CASSIRTSGDTDTQYF
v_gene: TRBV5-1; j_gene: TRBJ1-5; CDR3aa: CASSSGGSGQPQHF
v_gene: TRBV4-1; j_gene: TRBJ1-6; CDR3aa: CASSQVPRAVRSPLHF
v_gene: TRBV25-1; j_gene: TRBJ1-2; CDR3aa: CASSDASWTGKDYTF